This T cell receptor (beta chain) comes out of a study of blood T cell repertoires in COVID-19. Study in general: COVID-19 samples collected from the United States, Italy and Spain covered acute and convalescent phases.

As handled by the study authors: Amplification of reference gene primers was used by the study to estimate nucleated cell counts. Clones were sequenced by immunoSEQ multiplex PCR, and TCRdb holds only the in-frame ones, with some missing. V and J calls and clone size follow that table, whereas D and trimming were derived from the DNA. The table shows a few hundred thousand clones, with approximately 84% occurring only once. The CDR3 contains 14 residues. V was clipped by 4 bases and J by 0 bases, with 10 bases between them. Germline values: CDR1 SGHAT, CDR2 FQNNGV. Sample: peripheral blood. This chain joins TRBV11-2 and TRBJ2-7; D remains unclear. The TCR originated in a woman aged 60-75 years with acute or convalescent COVID-19. The CDR3 sequence: CASSSGGSSYEQYF. CDR3 DNA sequence: TGTGCCAGCAGCTCGGGTGGAAGCTCCTACGAGCAGTACTTC.